The 10 T cell receptor beta chains listed next were all sequenced from one sample in a study of neoadjuvant anti-PD-1 for oral cavity cancer. Time point in this sample: after neoadjuvant nivolumab, at surgical resection. Data came from immunoSEQ multiplex PCR; TCRdb stores just in-frame clones and leaves some out. The table shows tens of thousands of clones, with roughly two fifths occurring only once. Specimen: tumor tissue, collected after nivolumab (anti-PD-1) treatment. The source is a person aged 40 to 85 with oral cavity squamous cell carcinoma.

This clone showed up just a few times. The chain links TRBV6-5 to TRBJ2-5, with D tentatively TRBD1 (5 bases). The CDR3 extends over 13 amino acids. Germline lookup yields CDR1 MNHEY and CDR2 SVGAGI. V shed 6 bases and J shed 4 bases, with 12 bases lying between them. Here the CDR3 reads CASRIQGGETQYF. DNA of the CDR3: TGTGCCAGCAGAATCCAGGGTGGAGAGACCCAGTACTTC.

The J gene is TRBJ1-4, the V gene TRBV30, with 8 bases matching TRBD1. Germline lookup yields CDR1 GTSNPN and CDR2 SVGIG (reference sequence). The V and J ends lost 4 bases and 3 bases, in that order; junction bases with no gene match: 1. The CDR3 runs 13 residues. The DNA of the CDR3 is TGTGCCTGGACAGGGGGCCCTAATGAAAAACTGTTTTTT. Translated: CAWTGGPNEKLFF.

V gene TRBV11-3 combines with J gene TRBJ2-2; 8 bases are a match to TRBD2. CDR3 length equals 15 residues. V trimming: 5 bases; J trimming: 6 bases; junction bases outside the gene matches: 8. Germline V gives CDR1 SGHNT, CDR2 YENEEA. Here the CDR3 DNA reads TGTGCCAGCAGCCCACCGAGCGGGAGCCCCGGGGAGCTGTTTTTT. Its translation is CASSPPSGSPGELFF.

Points on this clone: One base away lies a much larger clone, so this may be a sequencing read error. The chain couples TRBV7-3 to TRBJ1-1; no firm D call. This CDR3 contains 13 residues. V was trimmed by 2 bases and J by 0 bases, leaving 4 bases between them. CDR1 SGHTA and CDR2 FQGTGA come from the germline V gene. This CDR3 is CASSLHMNTEAFF. In DNA form, the CDR3 reads TGTGCCAGCAGCTTACATATGAACACTGAAGCTTTCTTT. The whole variable domain, remainder taken from reference TRBV7-3 and TRBJ1-1, is GAGVSQTPSNKVTEKGKYVELRCDPISGHTALYWYRQSLGQGPEFLIYFQGTGAADDSGLPNDRFFAVRPEGSVSTLKIQRTERGDSAVYLCASSLHMNTEAFFGQGTRLTVV.

This chain joins TRBV5-4 and TRBJ1-2, with 8 bases fitting TRBD1. This CDR3 spans 15 amino acids. After removal of 4 bases from V and 2 bases from J, the junction contained 7 bases not matched to a gene. Germline CDR1 is SGHNT and CDR2 is YYREEE (reference sequence). The CDR3 nucleotides are TGTGCCAGCAGCGAGGGACAGGCCCTCAACTATGGCTACACCTTC. It specifies CASSEGQALNYGYTF.

This clone was counted between two and nine times. V gene TRBV7-9 combines with J gene TRBJ1-5, with 7 bases matching TRBD1. CDR3 size: 14 residues. Trimming cost V 4 bases and J 6 bases; bases outside gene matches: 6. Per germline, CDR1 SEHNR and CDR2 FQNEAQ (reference sequence). The CDR3 sequence is CASSSGQTSQPQHF. The CDR3 DNA sequence: TGTGCCAGCAGCTCGGGACAGACTTCTCAGCCCCAGCATTTT.

This chain uses TRBV18 with TRBJ2-7; D is ambiguous. The CDR3 is 12 amino acids. Germline values: CDR1 KGHSH, CDR2 LQKENI. Trimming left V 3 bases short and J 2 bases short, with 5 bases between. CDR3 sequence: CASSPSPYEQYF. The DNA of the CDR3 is TGTGCCAGCTCACCCAGTCCCTACGAGCAGTACTTC.

The chain has TRBV19 and TRBJ1-4; TRBD1 aligns across 9 bases. Losses at the gene ends were 6 bases for V and 3 bases for J; bases not matched to a gene: 5. The V gene's germline CDR1 is LNHDA and CDR2 SQIVND (reference sequence). The CDR3 length is 15 residues. The CDR3 spells CASRNRGLANEKLFF. The CDR3 bases are TGTGCCAGTAGGAACAGGGGGCTAGCTAATGAAAAACTGTTTTTT.

The rearrangement uses TRBV7-6 and TRBJ2-1, with a possible D match to TRBD1 (5 bases). CDR3 length: 15 amino acids. In germline, CDR1 is SGHVS, CDR2 FNYEAQ. Between the trimmed V and J ends, which lost 1 base and 6 bases, there was a span of 13 bases. CDR3 region: CASSLETDPFNEQFF. The CDR3 DNA reads as TGTGCCAGCAGCTTAGAGACAGACCCCTTCAATGAGCAGTTCTTC.

The V and J genes are TRBV7-8 and TRBJ2-5, with D perhaps matching TRBD1 (6 bases). Trimming left V 1 base short and J 2 bases short, with 17 bases between. The CDR3 consists of 17 residues. Germline V gene lookup returns CDR1 SGHVS and CDR2 FQNEAQ. The CDR3 DNA sequence: TGTGCCAGCAGCTTAGGCTCAGGGGCGCGTGGTCAAGAGACCCAGTACTTC. It is translated as CASSLGSGARGQETQYF.